This section outlines one T cell receptor (beta chain) sequence together with its context. This clonotype was counted ten times or more. Its antigen is still unknown. Base quality data are lacking; no much larger clone is found one base away. TCR cDNA was made using 5'RACE template switching, a step that added a universal primer site and unique molecular identifiers. cDNA synthesis was primed from both the TCR alpha and TCR beta constant segments. Library amplification used two PCR steps, and the second PCR step added sample barcodes and sequencing adapters. Libraries were sequenced on Illumina HiSeq 2500 (2x100 bp) or NovaSeq (2x150 bp). The original methods were these. Reads were demultiplexed and collapsed into UMI consensus sequences with MIGEC, and V(D)J alignment was performed with MiXCR. Using edgeR on replicate PBMC samples, clonotypes were called vaccine-responding if FDR was below 0.01 and the log2 fold change was above 5 up to day 15. Bulk clonotypes were assigned CD4 or CD8 identity according to which sequenced CD4 or CD8 repertoire held them at higher abundance. The public sequencing data were trimmed at Q25 with fastp and processed into clonotypes with MiXCR by TCRdb, which kept only in-frame beta chains. Each CDR3 protein appears once, grouped with its most common genes and DNA. The V and J calls were not made by the authors but by TCRdb's processing. For this sample there are about 150,000 distinct CDR3 sequences; approximately 6.2% appear just once. Together, the top ten hold just under 3% of the sample.

The record originates from a study of T cells after yellow fever vaccination (dated by TCRdb to the late 2010s). For the wider study: The SMART-Seq v4 Ultra Low Input RNA kit was used to prepare libraries from fractions with low cell numbers. Bulk TCR alpha and beta repertoires were sequenced longitudinally to track T-cell clones before and after primary and booster YFV17D yellow fever vaccination. Two healthy male donors, one aged 18 to 29 and one aged 30 to 40 years, were included in the cohort. Blood was drawn at multiple timepoints before and after primary and secondary immunization, with bulk PBMC replicates and cell subsets isolated. What the work shows at the level of the full study, not this receptor alone: After the booster, most clones that had expanded after primary vaccination were detected again (approximately 95% of CD4 and around nine tenths of CD8), suggesting broad maintenance of memory. The secondary T-cell response was weaker than the primary response but faster, peaking on day 5 instead of day 15. A small share of clonotypes occurred in both CD4 and CD8 compartments, likely arising from convergent recombination. Because only two donors were included in the study, the extent to which the findings can be generalized is limited. Computational filtering was required because FACS-sorted repertoires could contain abundant contaminating clonotypes from the bulk population.

The germline V gene specifies SGHRS as CDR1 and YFSETQ as CDR2. V ends up 5 bases short and J 5 bases short, with an unmatched junction base count of 4. Including the terminal cysteine and phenylalanine, the CDR3 comprises 14 residues. CDR3 DNA is the only sequence kept; it has 42 bases, read in frame from the first base. The intended sense of this specimen's treatment or condition label: live attenuated yellow fever vaccine strain. PBMCs were isolated from peripheral blood using a standard Ficoll-Paque protocol. Dynabeads CD4 and CD8 positive selection kits were used to isolate CD4 and CD8 T-cell fractions. RNA was extracted with TriZol from bulk PBMCs, CD4 and CD8 fractions, and dextramer-positive and dextramer-negative fractions.

This receptor was taken from a man between 18 and 29 years old who received the YFV17D yellow fever vaccine. Recombination connected TRBV5-1 to TRBJ1-5, with 10 middle bases fitting TRBD1. The sample was CD4+ T cells sorted from PBMCs, taken on the day of the first yellow fever vaccination. The DNA sequence is TGCGCCAGCAGTTACGGGACAGGGGATCAGCCCCAGCATTTT. This is translated as CASSYGTGDQPQHF.